This T cell receptor beta chain was observed in a study of CD8 T cells in Susac syndrome. General study points: That the number of individuals in its TCR sequencing and HLA analysis was relatively small was acknowledged by the study.

Those who served as multiple sclerosis controls were treatment-naive patients with stable or active relapsing-remitting disease. TEMRA cells were FACS-enriched, and CD8+ and CD4+ T cells were isolated negatively. This clonotype came up once. What it recognizes is unknown. The CDR3 sequence is 14 residues long. Germline values: CDR1 DFQATT, CDR2 SNEGSKA (reference sequence). The V segment lost 5 bases and the J segment 3 bases; nucleotides outside the gene matches: 6. When the RNA was reverse transcribed, random hexamers were used with an input of roughly 0.45 to 1 ug. Amplification of the TCR beta CDR3 was carried out by immunoSEQ multiplex PCR, which spanned a total of 54 Vbeta and 13 Jbeta segments. TCRdb fed the immunoSEQ multiplex PCR reads into MiXCR, producing one record per CDR3 protein. Of 190,000 or so distinct CDR3 sequences listed, about 95% are singletons.

Sequenced sample: CD4+ T cells from PBMCs. This TCR came from a human donor with multiple sclerosis. The gene calls are TRBV20-1 and TRBJ2-7, with 11 bases lining up with TRBD2. Here the CDR3 reads CSAPRLAGSYEQYF. CDR3 nucleotides: TGCAGTGCTCCTCGACTAGCGGGGAGCTACGAGCAGTACTTC.